This T cell receptor (beta chain) was retrieved from a study of glioma-infiltrating T cells after dendritic cell vaccination. The PCR used 60 V beta and 13 J beta primers. Measured with immunoSEQ multiplex PCR; TCRdb has only the in-frame clones, and not every one. The table records tens of thousands of clones, roughly 82% of them present only once. This clone has a single count. Fresh-frozen tumor tissue and more than two years of survival data were available for all. Isocitrate dehydrogenase mutation was absent in all glioblastoma patients. Before vaccination, two weeks after the third vaccination, and at progression, PBMC were collected. CDR1 LNHDA and CDR2 SQIVND come from the germline V gene (reference sequence). Trimming cost V 0 bases and J 6 bases, with 6 bases left between them. This CDR3 contains 13 residues.

This clonotype was sampled from a human donor with glioblastoma. This specimen consisted of blood, obtained before dendritic cell vaccination. The rearrangement joins TRBV19 to TRBJ2-1; D might be TRBD1 (5 bases). DNA of the CDR3: TGTGCCAGTAGTATAGATCAGGGCAATGAGCAGTTCTTC. Translating gives CASSIDQGNEQFF.